This section outlines one T cell receptor (beta chain) sequence together with its context. Its antigen is currently not known. Base qualities are not provided; no much larger clone lies one nucleotide away. Other DNA sequences of this sample code for an identical CDR3. Receptor libraries were prepared by the immunoSEQ multiplex PCR assay. For most patients, genomic DNA was isolated using the Qiagen DNeasy Blood and Tissue Kit and was shipped frozen to Adaptive Biotechnologies for TCR sequencing. For most patients, genomic DNA was subjected to high-throughput TCR-beta CDR3 sequencing by Adaptive Biotechnologies. For the original study's pipeline: Adaptive's ImmunoSEQ software was the source of the TCR sequencing data for about 18 patients, while three other patients were processed with MiXCR and VDJtools. CD4 versus CD8 sorting errors were corrected by removing sequences found in both subsets at a frequency ratio below 5:1. CDR3 nucleotide sequences shared by donor and recipient were removed because the origin of these sequences could not be assigned. To be classed as alloreactive, a clone needed at least 2-fold expansion over unstimulated cells and a minimum CFSE-low frequency of 0.002% (template counts) or 0.001% (read counts). Clones were considered mappable if detected in sequenced pre-transplant spleen, lymph node, or MLR CFSE-low populations of the donor or recipient. Cumulative frequency of alloreactive clones was calculated as a percentage of all sequences weighted by copy number. TCRdb took over this immuneACCESS table, retaining in-frame rearrangements with V and J assigned. Such tables are incomplete; in checked studies, under half of the missing clones stem from an unresolved V gene, and the remainder is unexplained. Clone size and the V and J calls come from that table; the DNA yielded D and trimming. The sample yields nearly 90,000 clones; around 83% were counted once. The ten biggest clones cover about a sixth of the sample.

The meaning of the sample's time point label: cells obtained before transplantation from donor or recipient. CD3+CD4+ and CD3+CD8+ populations were FACS-sorted from unstimulated pre-transplant donor and recipient cells taken from spleen or lymph nodes. The sample comes from a study of graft-versus-host responses after intestinal transplantation (dated by TCRdb to the early 2020s). About the full investigation: Multivisceral, liver-intestinal, or isolated intestinal transplants were received by the recipients. All recipients received anti-thymocyte globulin induction followed by maintenance tacrolimus and steroids for two to four years. Bulk TCR-beta CDR3 sequencing was used to track graft-versus-host and host-versus-graft alloreactive T cell clones in the graft, circulation and bone marrow after intestinal transplantation. Alloreactive clones were identified by sequencing pre-transplant mixed lymphocyte reaction products and comparing them with unstimulated pre-transplant donor and recipient T cells. Of the roughly 24 intestinal transplant recipients enrolled in the cohort, one of whom was a retransplant, 3 patients without pretransplant specimens were excluded. Donor T cell macrochimerism was defined as a peak of at least 4% donor T cells among recipient peripheral blood mononuclear cells. Rather than going through the commercial service, samples from a few later patients were sequenced in-house on an Illumina MiSeq and processed with MiXCR.

Cut back by 0 bases and 6 bases, the V and J ends lie 3 bases apart. The CDR3 numbers 12 residues from cysteine through phenylalanine. The retained sequence is limited to the CDR3, 36 bases, with the frame set at the first base. From the germline V gene, CDR1 is SGDLS and CDR2 is YYNGEE. Study-wide conclusions, independent of this receptor: The conclusions were limited by the relatively low number and heterogeneity of the intestinal transplant patients. Peak levels of circulating GvH clones were associated with declines in HvG clones early after transplant. GvH clones turned up in recipient bone marrow, with some appearing earlier in ileal mucosa or blood, a pattern consistent with an intestinal mucosal origin. High GvH to HvG T cell clonal ratios were observed in the allografts of patients with donor T cell macrochimerism.

Sequenced material: unstimulated CD8+ T cells sorted from spleen or lymph node cells, taken before intestinal transplant. The chain employs TRBV9 and TRBJ2-2; a confident D gene designation cannot be given. The TCR comes from a human donor who received an intestinal transplant. The CDR3 region: CASSVEAGELFF. At the DNA level, the sequence is TGTGCCAGCAGCGTAGAGGCCGGGGAGCTGTTTTTT.